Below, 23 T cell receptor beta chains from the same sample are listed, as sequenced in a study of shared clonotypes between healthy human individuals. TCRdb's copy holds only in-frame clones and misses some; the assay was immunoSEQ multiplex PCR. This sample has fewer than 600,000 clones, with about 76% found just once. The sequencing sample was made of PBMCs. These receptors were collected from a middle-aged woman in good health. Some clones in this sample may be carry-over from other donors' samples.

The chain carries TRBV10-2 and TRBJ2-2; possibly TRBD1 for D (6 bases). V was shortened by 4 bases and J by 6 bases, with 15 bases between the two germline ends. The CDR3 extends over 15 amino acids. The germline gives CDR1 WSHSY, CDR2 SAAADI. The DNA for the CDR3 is TGCGCCAGCAGTGTCAGGGGCCACGACGCCGGGGAGCTGTTTTTT. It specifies CASSVRGHDAGELFF.

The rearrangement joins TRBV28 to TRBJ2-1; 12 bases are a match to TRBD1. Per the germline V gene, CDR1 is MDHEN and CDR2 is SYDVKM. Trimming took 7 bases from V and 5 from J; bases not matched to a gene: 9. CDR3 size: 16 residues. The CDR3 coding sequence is TGTGCCAGCAATTATGCCGGGACAGGGGGCAACAATGAGCAGTTCTTC. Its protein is CASNYAGTGGNNEQFF. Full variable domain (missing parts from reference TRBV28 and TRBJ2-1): DVKVTQSSRYLVKRTGEKVFLECVQDMDHENMFWYRQDPGLGLRLIYFSYDVKMKEKGDIPEGYSVSREKKERFSLILESASTNQTSMYLCASNYAGTGGNNEQFFGPGTRLTVL.

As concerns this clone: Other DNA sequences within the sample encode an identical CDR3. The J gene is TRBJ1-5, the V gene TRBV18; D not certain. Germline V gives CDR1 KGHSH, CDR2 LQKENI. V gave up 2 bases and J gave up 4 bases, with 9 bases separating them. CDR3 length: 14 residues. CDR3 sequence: CASSPAGRNQPQHF. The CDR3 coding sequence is TGTGCCAGCTCACCAGCGGGTAGGAATCAGCCCCAGCATTTT.

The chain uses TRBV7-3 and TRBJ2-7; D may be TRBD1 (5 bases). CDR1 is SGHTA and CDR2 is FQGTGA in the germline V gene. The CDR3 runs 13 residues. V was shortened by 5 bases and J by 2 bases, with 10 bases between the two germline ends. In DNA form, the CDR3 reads TGTGCCAGCAGCCCAGGGCCAACCTACGAGCAGTACTTC. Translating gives CASSPGPTYEQYF.

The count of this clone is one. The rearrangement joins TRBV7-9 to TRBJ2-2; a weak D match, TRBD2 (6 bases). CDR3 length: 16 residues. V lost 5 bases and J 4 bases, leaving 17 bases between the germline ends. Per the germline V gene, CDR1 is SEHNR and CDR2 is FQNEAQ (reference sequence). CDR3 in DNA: TGTGCCAGCAGCCCTCCCCTTGGGACTCTCACCGGGGAGCTGTTTTTT. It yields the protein CASSPPLGTLTGELFF.

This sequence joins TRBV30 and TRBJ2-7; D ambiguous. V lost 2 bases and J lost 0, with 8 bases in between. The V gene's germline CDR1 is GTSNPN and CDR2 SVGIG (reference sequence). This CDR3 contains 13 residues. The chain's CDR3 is CAWSRTDSYEQYF. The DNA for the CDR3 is TGTGCCTGGAGTCGGACGGACTCCTACGAGCAGTACTTC. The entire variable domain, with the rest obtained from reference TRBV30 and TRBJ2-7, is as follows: SQTIHQWPATLVQPVGSPLSLECTVEGTSNPNLYWYRQAAGRGLQLLFYSVGIGQISSEVPQNLSASRPQDRQFILSSKKLLLSDSGFYLCAWSRTDSYEQYFGPGTRLTVT.

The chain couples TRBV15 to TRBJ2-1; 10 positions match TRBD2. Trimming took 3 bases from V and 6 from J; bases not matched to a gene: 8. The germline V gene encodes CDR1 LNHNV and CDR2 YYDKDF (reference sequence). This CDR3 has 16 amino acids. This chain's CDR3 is CATSRGSSGSFNEQFF. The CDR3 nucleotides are TGTGCCACCAGCAGGGGTTCTAGCGGGAGTTTCAATGAGCAGTTCTTC.

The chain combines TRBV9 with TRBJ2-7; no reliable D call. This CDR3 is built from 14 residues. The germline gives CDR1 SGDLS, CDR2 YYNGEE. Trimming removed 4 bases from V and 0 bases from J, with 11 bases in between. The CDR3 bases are TGTGCCAGCAGCCCGTCTAGTAGCTCCTACGAGCAGTACTTC. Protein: CASSPSSSSYEQYF.

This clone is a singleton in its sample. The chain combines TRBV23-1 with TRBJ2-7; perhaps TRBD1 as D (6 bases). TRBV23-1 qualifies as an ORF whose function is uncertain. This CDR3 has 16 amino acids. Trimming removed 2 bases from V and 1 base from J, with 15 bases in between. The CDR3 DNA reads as TGCGCCAGCAGTCAACCACCCCGGGACAATTCCTACGAGCAGTACTTC. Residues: CASSQPPRDNSYEQYF.

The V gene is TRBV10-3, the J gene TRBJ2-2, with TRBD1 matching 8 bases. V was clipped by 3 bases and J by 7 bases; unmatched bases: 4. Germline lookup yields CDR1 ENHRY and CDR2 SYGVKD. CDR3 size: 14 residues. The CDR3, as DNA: TGTGCCATCAGTGACAGGGGGCAGGGCGGGGAGCTGTTTTTT. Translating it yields CAISDRGQGGELFF.

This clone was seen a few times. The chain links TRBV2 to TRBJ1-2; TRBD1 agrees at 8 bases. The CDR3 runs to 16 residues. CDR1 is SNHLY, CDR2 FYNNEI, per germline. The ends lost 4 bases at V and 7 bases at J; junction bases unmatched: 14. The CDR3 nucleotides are TGTGCCAGCAGTGCCAACCACAGGGGGGAGTTGACTGGCTACACCTTC. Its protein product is CASSANHRGELTGYTF.

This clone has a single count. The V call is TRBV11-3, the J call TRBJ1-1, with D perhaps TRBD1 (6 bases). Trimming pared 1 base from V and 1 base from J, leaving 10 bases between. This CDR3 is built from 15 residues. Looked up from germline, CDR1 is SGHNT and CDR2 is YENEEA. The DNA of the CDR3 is TGTGCCAGCAGCTTAGGAGGGGGTCGGAACACTGAAGCTTTCTTT. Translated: CASSLGGGRNTEAFF. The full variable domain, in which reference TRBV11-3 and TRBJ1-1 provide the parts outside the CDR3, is EAGVVQSPRYKIIEKKQPVAFWCNPISGHNTLYWYLQNLGQGPELLIRYENEEAVDDSQLPKDRFSAERLKGVDSTLKIQPAELGDSAVYLCASSLGGGRNTEAFFGQGTRLTVV.

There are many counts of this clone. CDR3 sequence reads: CASSPAGLAGVNGEFF. The CDR3 region has the DNA TGTGCCAGCAGCCCCGCCGGACTAGCGGGAGTAAATGGGGAGTTCTTC. This chain links TRBV5-6 with TRBJ2-1, with TRBD2 identical over 13 bases. This CDR3 region has 16 residues. Germline V gives CDR1 SGHDT, CDR2 YYEEEE. After removal of 4 bases from V and 14 bases from J, the junction contained 15 bases not matched to a gene.

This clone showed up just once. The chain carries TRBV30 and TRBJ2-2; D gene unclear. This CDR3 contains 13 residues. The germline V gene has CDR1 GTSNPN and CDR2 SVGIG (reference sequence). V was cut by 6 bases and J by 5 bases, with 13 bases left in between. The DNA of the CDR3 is TGTGCCTGTACTCAGGTGATGACCGGGGAGCTGTTTTTT. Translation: CACTQVMTGELFF.

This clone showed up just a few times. CDR3 sequence (DNA): TGTGCCAGCAGCTTCTGGGTAGCCAAAAACATTCAGTACTTC. It translates to CASSFWVAKNIQYF. The chain is built from TRBV5-6 and TRBJ2-4; D is unclear. The CDR3 consists of 14 residues. Per germline, CDR1 SGHDT and CDR2 YYEEEE. Trimming left V 2 bases short and J 0 bases short, with 6 bases between. The entire variable domain, with the rest obtained from reference TRBV5-6 and TRBJ2-4, is as follows: DAGVTQSPTHLIKTRGQQVTLRCSPKSGHDTVSWYQQALGQGPQFIFQYYEEEERQRGNFPDRFSGHQFPNYSSELNVNALLLGDSALYLCASSFWVAKNIQYFGAGTRLSVL.

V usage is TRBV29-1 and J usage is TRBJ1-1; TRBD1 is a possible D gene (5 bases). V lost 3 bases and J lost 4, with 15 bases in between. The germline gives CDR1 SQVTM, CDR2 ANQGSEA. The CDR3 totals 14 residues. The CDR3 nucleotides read TGCAGCGTTGACGAGCCGGGGGGTATCACTGAAGCTTTCTTT. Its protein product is CSVDEPGGITEAFF.

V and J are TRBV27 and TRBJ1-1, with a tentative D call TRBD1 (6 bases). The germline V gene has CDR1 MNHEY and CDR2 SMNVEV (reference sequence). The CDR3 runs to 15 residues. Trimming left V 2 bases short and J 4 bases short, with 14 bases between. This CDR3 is CASSLAVGGLTEAFF. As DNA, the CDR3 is TGTGCCAGCAGTTTAGCGGTTGGGGGCCTCACTGAAGCTTTCTTT.

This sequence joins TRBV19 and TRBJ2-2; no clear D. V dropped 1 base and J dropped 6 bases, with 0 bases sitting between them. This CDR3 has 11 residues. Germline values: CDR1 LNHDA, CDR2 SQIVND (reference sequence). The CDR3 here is CASSIAGELFF. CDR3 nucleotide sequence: TGTGCCAGTAGTATAGCCGGGGAGCTGTTTTTT.

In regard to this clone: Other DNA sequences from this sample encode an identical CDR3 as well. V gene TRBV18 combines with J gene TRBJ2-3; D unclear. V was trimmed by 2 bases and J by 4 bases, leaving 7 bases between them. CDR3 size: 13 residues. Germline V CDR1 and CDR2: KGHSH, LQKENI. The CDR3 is CASSPGLADTQYF. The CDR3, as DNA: TGTGCCAGCTCACCAGGGCTAGCAGATACGCAGTATTTT.

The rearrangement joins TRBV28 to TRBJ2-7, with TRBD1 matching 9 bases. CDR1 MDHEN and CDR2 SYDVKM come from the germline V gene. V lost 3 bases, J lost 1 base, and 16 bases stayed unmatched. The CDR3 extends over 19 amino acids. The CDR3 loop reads CASSFVVDRGSLRSYEQYF. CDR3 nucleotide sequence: TGTGCCAGCAGTTTTGTAGTGGACAGGGGAAGTTTACGATCCTACGAGCAGTACTTC.

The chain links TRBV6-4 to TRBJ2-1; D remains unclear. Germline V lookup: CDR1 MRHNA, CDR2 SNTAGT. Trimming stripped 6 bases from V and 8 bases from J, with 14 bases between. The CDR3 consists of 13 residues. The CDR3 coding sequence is TGTGCCAGCAGCGAGTTAGGCCGGGATGAGCAGTTCTTC. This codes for CASSELGRDEQFF.

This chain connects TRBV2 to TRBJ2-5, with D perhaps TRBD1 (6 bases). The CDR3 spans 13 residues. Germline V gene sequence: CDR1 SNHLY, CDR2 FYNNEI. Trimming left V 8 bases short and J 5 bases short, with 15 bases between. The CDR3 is CASLWERGETQYF. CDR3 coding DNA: TGTGCCAGCTTGTGGGAGAGGGGGGAGACCCAGTACTTC.

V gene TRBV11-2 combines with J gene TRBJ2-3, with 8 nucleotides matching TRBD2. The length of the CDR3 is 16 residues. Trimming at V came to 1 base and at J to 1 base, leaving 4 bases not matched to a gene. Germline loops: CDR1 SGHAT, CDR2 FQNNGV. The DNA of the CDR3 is TGTGCCAGCAGCTTAGGCCAGACTAGCGGCACAGATACGCAGTATTTT. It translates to CASSLGQTSGTDTQYF.